The entry below describes one TCR beta chain. No antigen is known for it. The data stem from a study of OX40 agonist ivuxolimab in advanced cancers. Study summary: Patients received ivuxolimab, an agonistic anti-OX40 (CD134) antibody.

Repertoires were generated with immunoSEQ multiplex PCR, while TCRdb's copy carries only in-frame clones and drops some. The data contain around 71,000 clones, roughly 86% of them singletons. Looked up from germline, CDR1 is MDHEN and CDR2 is SYDVKM. V lost 8 bases, J lost 0 bases, and 6 bases stayed unmatched. The CDR3 totals 14 residues. Study-wide points: On average, CD8+ T cells showed a greater number of expanded clones than CD4+.

This chain joins TRBV28 and TRBJ2-7; 8 bases line up with TRBD2. The TCR comes from an adult with an advanced solid tumor such as melanoma, head and neck, liver or kidney cancer. Sequencing used CD4+ or CD8+ T cells sorted from blood, obtained in a trial of the OX40 agonist ivuxolimab. The CDR3: CASERGGSSYEQYF. The CDR3 region has the DNA TGTGCCAGCGAACGGGGGGGAAGCTCCTACGAGCAGTACTTC.